This TCR beta chain was recorded in a study of T cell responses to AZD1222 COVID-19 vaccine. In the study overall: Second-dose recipients at about 4 or about 12 weeks were treated as one pooled group.

This clone has just one count. Antigen specificity is unknown. There are 14 residues in the CDR3. V lost 3 bases and J 6 bases, leaving 12 bases between the germline ends. Germline values: CDR1 LGHDT, CDR2 YNNKEL (reference sequence). Profiling relied on immunoSEQ multiplex PCR, and the TCRdb table lists in-frame clones only, not all of them. Of 99,000 or so clones detected, approximately 90% appear once; the ten largest clones hold 18%. Findings of the study overall: Vaccine-associated CD4 TCRs spanned spike, dominant at 160-218 and 743-854. A mostly white British donor set with more females was recruited, and clonal diversity was possibly underestimated.

The sequencing here drew on peripheral blood, taken on day 0 of AZD1222 vaccination. The TCR was taken from an adult in good health. This rearrangement joins TRBV3-1 (or the pseudogene TRBV3-2) to TRBJ2-1; D is undetermined. CDR3 DNA: TGTGCCAGCAGCCATGTCGTGGTGCCCAATGAGCAGTTCTTC. Translated: CASSHVVVPNEQFF.